These 21 T cell receptor beta chains share one sample of origin, sequenced in a study of response to subunit inactivated influenza vaccine. From the RT-PCR reads, TCRdb called clonotypes with MiXCR, one entry per CDR3 protein. The data contain roughly 760,000 distinct CDR3 sequences, around 20% of them singletons. The source was PBMCs from blood, collected roughly 5 days after vaccination. The source is a man in his forties or fifties who received an inactivated influenza vaccine.

The chain carries TRBV4-2 and TRBJ2-1, with 9 bases aligning to TRBD2. This CDR3 is built from 14 residues. The germline gives CDR1 LGHNA, CDR2 YNFKEQ. The trim removed 3 bases at V and 12 bases at J, leaving 9 bases unmatched. The CDR3 DNA is TGTGCCAGCAGCCAGGACGAGAGGGGACTAGCGCAGTTCTTC. This sequence encodes CASSQDERGLAQFF.

J is TRBJ1-5 and V is TRBV20-1; tentative D call: TRBD1 (5 bases). The CDR3 spans 15 residues. CDR1 is DFQATT and CDR2 is SNEGSKA in the germline V gene (reference sequence). V lost 5 bases, J lost 5 bases, and 19 bases lay in between. The DNA of the CDR3 is TGCAGTGCTCCCGGTGGGTCGGGGACTTATCAGCCCCAGCATTTT. Residues: CSAPGGSGTYQPQHF.

This clonotype came up a few times. J is TRBJ2-1 and V is TRBV11-2; D gene ambiguous. This CDR3 comprises 13 residues. The V gene's germline CDR1 is SGHAT and CDR2 FQNNGV. V dropped 4 bases and J dropped 9 bases, with 13 bases sitting between them. The CDR3 region is CASSSRAPGEQFF. The CDR3 bases are TGTGCCAGCAGCTCACGGGCCCCCGGTGAGCAGTTCTTC.

This clonotype was recorded a few times. The V call is TRBV6-5, the J call TRBJ2-7; D is unresolved. The CDR3 extends over 14 amino acids. Germline V CDR1 and CDR2: MNHEY, SVGAGI. Trimming shortened V by 0 bases and J by 5 bases, and 11 bases separated the two germline ends. The CDR3 loop is CASSYSSLSHEQYF. Written as DNA, the CDR3 is TGTGCCAGCAGTTACTCTTCTTTATCCCACGAGCAGTACTTC.

This clonotype was detected a few times. The rearrangement joins TRBV12-3 or TRBV12-4 to TRBJ2-3; D unclear. With 4 bases removed from V and 6 bases from J, the gap between germline ends came to 14 bases. The CDR3 covers 14 residues. CDR3: CASSSARLTDTQYF. CDR3 nucleotides: TGTGCCAGCAGTTCGGCACGACTCACGGATACGCAGTATTTT.

This clonotype has only a few counts. This chain joins TRBV5-1 and TRBJ2-2, with D perhaps matching TRBD2 (6 bases). Trimming removed 1 base at V and 3 bases at J, with 10 bases between. The germline V gene encodes CDR1 SGHRS and CDR2 YFSETQ. This CDR3 has 15 amino acids. CDR3 in DNA: TGCGCCAGCAGCTTGAGCTGGGGGGACACCGGGGAGCTGTTTTTT. It encodes CASSLSWGDTGELFF.

CDR3 nucleotides: TGTGCCAGCAGCCAAGGGTTTAACTATGGCTACACCTTC. Translated, it gives CASSQGFNYGYTF. The chain uses TRBV3-1 and TRBJ1-2; D unclear. The CDR3 loop spans 13 amino acids. The germline gives CDR1 LGHDT, CDR2 YNNKEL (reference sequence). The V end was cut by 1 base, the J end by 1 base, with 4 bases between.

The chain links TRBV29-1 to TRBJ2-2; 9 bases are a match to TRBD1. The CDR3 has 11 amino acids. The germline V gene has CDR1 SQVTM and CDR2 ANQGSEA. Trimming took 7 bases from V and 6 from J; bases not matched to a gene: 0. In DNA form, the CDR3 reads TGCAGCGGGGACAGGGCCGGGGAGCTGTTTTTT. This translates into CSGDRAGELFF.

V is TRBV20-1 and J is TRBJ2-3, with 10 positions matching TRBD2. V shed 6 bases, J shed 2 bases, and the junction held 5 bases outside the gene matches. This CDR3 comprises 14 residues. Germline V lookup: CDR1 DFQATT, CDR2 SNEGSKA (reference sequence). As DNA, the CDR3 is TGCAGTGCAAAAGCGGGAGGGAACACAGATACGCAGTATTTT. This translates into CSAKAGGNTDTQYF.

The chain uses TRBV20-1 and TRBJ2-3, with 10 bases lining up with TRBD2. The CDR3 is 17 amino acids. J gave up 1 base and V 0 bases, and 7 bases lay outside the gene matches. Germline CDR1 and CDR2: DFQATT and SNEGSKA (reference sequence). In nucleotides, the CDR3 is TGCAGTGCTAGAGATGAGATAGCGGGGGGACGCACAGATACGCAGTATTTT. Its translation: CSARDEIAGGRTDTQYF.

The chain joins TRBV30 to TRBJ2-1; D is ambiguous. The CDR3 length is 11 residues. Trimming took 5 bases from V and 7 from J, leaving 9 bases between them. Germline assignment: CDR1 GTSNPN and CDR2 SVGIG (reference sequence). The CDR3 bases are TGTGCCTGGTCCTTTTTAAATGAGCAGTTCTTC. Protein: CAWSFLNEQFF.

CDR3 protein: CSARAGGWSPLHF. CDR3 coding DNA: TGCAGTGCTAGAGCGGGGGGCTGGTCACCCCTCCACTTT. The V call is TRBV20-1, the J call TRBJ1-6; the D gene is possibly TRBD1 (6 bases). This CDR3 spans 13 amino acids. Trimming stripped 1 base from V and 10 bases from J, with 11 bases between. From germline, CDR1 is DFQATT and CDR2 SNEGSKA (reference sequence).

This clonotype was found a few times. The rearrangement joins TRBV29-1 to TRBJ1-2; tentative D call: TRBD1 (5 bases). CDR3 length: 12 amino acids. Deletions cut 4 bases from V and 7 bases from J, with 13 bases between. From germline, CDR1 is SQVTM and CDR2 ANQGSEA. In nucleotides, the CDR3 is TGCAGCGTTGTGATCAGGGTTGGTGGCTACACCTTC. Amino acids: CSVVIRVGGYTF.

This clonotype was counted between two and nine times. This chain links TRBV5-6 with TRBJ1-5; 7 bases fit TRBD1. Germline V gene lookup returns CDR1 SGHDT and CDR2 YYEEEE. This CDR3 region has 17 residues. The trim removed 4 bases at V and 3 bases at J, leaving 13 bases unmatched. Here the CDR3 DNA reads TGTGCCAGCAGCAATCGACAGGGCGGACCATTCAATCAGCCCCAGCATTTT. It is translated as CASSNRQGGPFNQPQHF.

In its sample, this clonotype was seen a few times. The chain employs TRBV25-1 and TRBJ2-5; 8 nucleotides match TRBD2. Germline V gene data show CDR1 as MGHDK and CDR2 as SYGVNS. Germline trimming cut 3 bases from V and 2 bases from J; bases unmatched to any gene: 5. This CDR3 comprises 15 residues. The CDR3 reads CASSESGTSQETQYF. The CDR3 nucleotides are TGTGCCAGCAGTGAGTCAGGGACTAGTCAAGAGACCCAGTACTTC.

This clonotype was picked up a small number of times. The chain uses TRBV20-1 and TRBJ2-1, with 9 bases identical to TRBD2. Germline CDR1 and CDR2: DFQATT and SNEGSKA (reference sequence). The CDR3 length is 17 residues. With 0 bases clipped from V and 2 bases from J, the junction kept 8 bases outside the gene matches. Here the CDR3 reads CSARDPGRTSAYNEQFF. Here the CDR3 DNA reads TGCAGTGCTAGAGATCCGGGTAGGACTAGCGCCTACAATGAGCAGTTCTTC.

This clonotype turned up a few times. The CDR3 bases are TGTGCCAGCAGTTCCGGGACTAGCGCAACCAGGGACACCGGGGAGCTGTTTTTT. Translation gives CASSSGTSATRDTGELFF. The V and J genes are TRBV12-3 or TRBV12-4 and TRBJ2-2; 10 bases map to TRBD2. This CDR3 contains 18 residues. The ends lost 4 bases at V and 3 bases at J; junction bases unmatched: 11.

The table lists this clonotype with a few counts. The rearrangement joins TRBV20-1 to TRBJ1-5, with 9 bases fitting TRBD1. The junction had 6 bases not matched to a gene; V was cut back by 5 bases and J by 4 bases. Germline-derived CDR1 and CDR2 are DFQATT and SNEGSKA (reference sequence). CDR3 length equals 14 residues. DNA for the CDR3: TGCAGTGCTCCCCGACAGGGGGGGAATCAGCCCCAGCATTTT. Encoded protein: CSAPRQGGNQPQHF.

Many counts were recorded for this clonotype. The V and J genes are TRBV12-3 or TRBV12-4 and TRBJ2-7; D remains unclear. Trimming took 3 bases from V and 6 from J, leaving 6 bases between them. This CDR3 is built from 11 residues. Here the CDR3 reads CASSFTGEQYF. The CDR3 nucleotides read TGTGCCAGCAGTTTTACCGGCGAGCAGTACTTC.

Written as DNA, the CDR3 is TGTGCCAGTAGTATTCAGGGGGCGGTTACTGAAGCTTTCTTT. Its translation: CASSIQGAVTEAFF. J is TRBJ1-1 and V is TRBV19; 8 bases map to TRBD1. This CDR3 is 14 amino acids long. Germline V gene sequence: CDR1 LNHDA, CDR2 SQIVND (reference sequence). V dropped 3 bases and J dropped 5; count of bases not matched to a gene: 5.

For the CDR3, the DNA is TGTGCCAGCAGCTTCCGGGACAGGGCCGTCCGTACGCAGTATTTT. It specifies CASSFRDRAVRTQYF. This chain uses TRBV5-6 with TRBJ2-3; 9 bases are a match to TRBD1. The V and J ends lost 2 bases and 8 bases, in that order; junction bases with no gene match: 9. Germline-derived CDR1 and CDR2 are SGHDT and YYEEEE. This CDR3 has 15 residues.